This T cell receptor (beta chain) comes out of a study of blood T cell repertoires in COVID-19. Trimming took 2 bases from V and 10 from J, leaving 6 bases between them. The CDR3 extends over 12 amino acids. Germline values: CDR1 MNHEY, CDR2 SVGEGT. Assay: immunoSEQ multiplex PCR; the TCRdb copy retains only in-frame clones and omits some. The sample lists 200,000 to 250,000 clones; around 84% were seen once. Sequenced input: peripheral blood. The chain is built from TRBV6-2 or TRBV6-3 and TRBJ1-6, with D unclear. This receptor was identified in a man aged 35 to 55 with acute or convalescent COVID-19. In DNA form, the CDR3 reads TGTGCCAGCAGTTACCTTTCCTCACCCCTCCACTTT. It encodes CASSYLSSPLHF.